This T cell receptor beta chain was found in a study of cytomegalovirus exposure and HLA in healthy donors (dated 2017 in TCRdb). At the level of the whole study: An earlier analysis of approximately 550 of the donors reported roughly 270 Gb of sequence data and 117 million unique TCR beta sequences from 190 million or so T cells. The genetic ancestry cluster associated with self-reported Caucasian donors included 81% of the approximately 410 genotyped donors. On average, around 230,000 unique TCR beta nucleotide sequences were sequenced per donor among roughly 430 genotyped donors of the cohort, with approximately 18% of those sequences being non-productive. HLA typing included class I and class II loci at four-digit resolution. In addition to the first cohort of 500 to 850 subjects, a separate validation cohort of over 90 different subjects was used. An earlier analysis of 450 to 750 of the donors used high-throughput TCR beta sequencing to judge whether each TCR beta V gene segment behaved as functional or pseudogenic. To predict cytomegalovirus infection status, the study combined high-throughput TCR immunosequencing, statistical association of individual TCRs with disease status, and machine learning. In a later analysis, previously published TCR beta repertoires from fewer than 750 donors were re-analyzed and high-resolution HLA genotyping was added so that TCR occurrence patterns could be studied. All discovery cohort repertoires had been generated using a single sequencing platform. A later genetic analysis used genome-wide SNP genotypes for about 65% of the 666 donors, treating that subset as a discovery cohort. The study profiled the T cell repertoires of fewer than 850 subjects by immunosequencing and related them to cytomegalovirus serostatus. Donor age, sex, ethnicity and CMV serostatus were compiled alongside the repertoire data. The study was designed to test whether signatures of past pathogen exposure could be identified by cataloging public T cell receptors. Because of strong linkage in the cohort, roughly five DR-DQ haplotypes were treated as single units for association and clustering. Typing coverage differed by locus: A, B, C, DRB1 and DQB1 were typed in about 620-640 donors, DQA1 in 500 to 550, DPA1 in 606, and DPB1 in 400 to 490. Rather than using new phenotypic data, the later analysis identified candidate immune exposures from TCR beta sequences and from how often those sequences occurred across donors. Roughly 320 gigabases of sequencing data and 70 million to 100 million unique TCR sequences made up an early release that covered about 640 HLA-typed donors. What the authors observed across the whole study: The 87-base-pair reads could not distinguish some IMGT-functional V segments, including TRBV6-2 and TRBV6-3, so those segments were excluded. The study listed over 150 TCR beta chains as associated with cytomegalovirus. Most TCR sequences were observed very rarely across donors, whereas some public TCRs were present in many individuals. The cohort was sequenced for TCR beta chains only, and without alpha or paired-chain data the features that could be detected were limited. Broadly in line with IMGT annotations, most TCR beta V segments showed up in productive rearrangements about 87% or about 30% of the time in an earlier analysis of 450 to 750 of the donors. A later analysis associated 15,000 or so TCR beta sequences with specific HLA alleles at a false discovery rate of 0.05. In a later analysis, several top co-occurrence clusters were reported to appear linked to parvovirus B19, influenza, CMV and Epstein-Barr virus. A cluster of highly shared sequence variants was judged likely to be a technical artifact of the sequencing pipeline. Because counts were too low, some 17 rarely observed V segments, including chromosome 9 orphons, were left out of the earlier analysis of several hundred of the donors. V-gene and J-gene trimming of TCR beta chains was associated with a missense DCLRE1C variant in a later genetic analysis, and the association was replicated in an independent cohort. In a later analysis, TCR association rates were found to vary across HLA loci, with the most associated TCRs seen for DRB1 alleles and the fewest for HLA-C alleles. Linkage disequilibrium might explain the correlated functional status among segregating V segments, but an unknown experimental factor could not be excluded. A later analysis found that HLA-associated TCR beta chains were more clonally expanded and had lower generation probabilities than equally common non-associated chains. The only immune exposure information available for the cohort was CMV serostatus. Strong co-occurrence of HLA alleles, especially DR and DQ, made assigning TCR associations to individual alleles difficult. In vitro tests confirmed that a few of the cytomegalovirus-associated TCR beta chains recognize cytomegalovirus antigens. The classifier was reported to diagnose cytomegalovirus status with high specificity and sensitivity in both the original cohort and the validation cohort. The authors suggested that the approach could potentially be extended to other disease states and immunological phenotypes. A later genetic analysis reported fewer N-insertions in productive TCRs among donors in an Asian-associated ancestry cluster than the roughly 700-donor mean. Presence/absence analyses assumed roughly uniform sequencing depth across donors, an assumption that may not hold. Because HLA typing was unavailable for some donors at each locus, only the typed subset was used in association tests. A further reported finding was that TCR beta sequences accurately predicted the HLA-A and HLA-B alleles for most subjects in the first cohort. A later analysis found that most CMV-associated TCR beta chains appeared HLA-restricted, with HLA associations seemingly driven largely by CMV exposure.

As regards this clone: The clone's antigen remains unknown. Nothing much larger sits one base from this clone, and base qualities are not available.

The cohort consisted of approximately 670 healthy bone marrow donors. At the time of sampling, every cohort member was nominally healthy, though immune exposures that went unrecorded were likely present. The donor tested CMV seropositive and was one of the 289 seropositive cohort members. Each donor provided a peripheral blood sample, and peripheral blood mononuclear cells were used for TCR beta sequencing. The Qiagen DNeasy Blood Extraction Kit was used to extract genomic DNA from the blood cell samples. The CDR3 measures 13 amino acids from cysteine to phenylalanine. Just CDR3 DNA is preserved here, 39 bases in frame from base 1. V is cut by 9 bases and J by 3 bases, and the space between the germline ends is 16 bases. The germline V gene (reference sequence) supplies CDR1 SGHNT and CDR2 YYREEE. Libraries were built with the immunoSEQ multiplex PCR assay. For the multiplex PCR, a mixture combining 60 forward primers for TCR Vbeta segments and 13 reverse primers for TCR Jbeta segments was used. A multiplex PCR assay on genomic DNA amplified the CDR3 region of rearranged TCR beta genes. On the Illumina HiSeq System, the amplified TCR beta libraries were sequenced as 87-base-pair reads. In the paper's pipeline: A later analysis counted approximately 76 million unique TCR beta chains across the 666 repertoires, and 9.5 million to 11 million of these chains were shared by at least two donors. Raw reads were error-corrected and collapsed into unique sequences with a nearest-neighbor algorithm that merged closely related sequences to remove PCR and sequencing errors. V, D and J gene segments were assigned by aligning CDR3 sequences to IMGT reference sequences. For a sequence to be retained, a match of at least six nucleotides to both a V gene segment and a J gene segment was required. A rearrangement was called productive if the CDR3 had no stop codons and remained in frame with V and J, and every other rearrangement was called non-productive. Following IMGT convention, CDR3 was defined as the stretch from the second conserved V-encoded cysteine to the conserved J-encoded phenylalanine. In an earlier analysis of around 640 of the donors, sequences lacking an unambiguous match to a single V gene segment were excluded. In an earlier analysis of about 590 of the donors, a V segment was called functional when productive rearrangements were above 56.7%, and segregating when the standard deviation between donors exceeded 5%. A statistical classification framework was built for diagnosing cytomegalovirus status from the catalog of TCR beta chain sequences. In a later analysis, V and J genes were assigned by comparing TCR nucleotide sequences against IMGT/GENE-DB human TR gene sequences. Using the TCRdist pipeline, a later analysis assigned CDR3 sequences along with most-parsimonious VDJ recombination scenarios. In a later analysis, each TCR beta chain was defined by its CDR3 amino acid sequence together with its V-gene family, and reads lacking a unique V-gene family were excluded. As a way to deal with suspected cross-contamination and a sequencing artifact, a later analysis dropped over 550 nucleotide sequences that were highly shared and had low generation probability. In a later analysis, a clonal expansion index was calculated for each public chain from normalized within-repertoire ranks of inferred template counts. In a later analysis, generation probabilities were computed with a VDJ recombination model fitted to out-of-frame rearrangements, and the resulting probabilities were checked against IGoR. A later analysis scored TCR-TCR, TCR-HLA and TCR-CMV co-occurrence with hypergeometric tests, applying a repertoire-size bias correction to TCR pairs. False discovery rates were estimated in a later analysis by permuting HLA or CMV assignments 20 times. In a later analysis, co-occurring TCRs were grouped using DBSCAN, and TCRdist sequence similarity was added for clustering within HLA-allele-positive subsets. Co-occurrence clustering excluded repertoires with fewer than 30,000 or more than 120,000 public chains, plus five with anomalous nucleotide sharing. TCRdb provides this immuneACCESS table in a form limited to in-frame rearrangements. Some clones are lacking; in checked studies, under half of them reflect an unresolved V gene, and why the rest are absent is not known. For V, J and clone size, that table is used; D and trimming come from the DNA. The sample table shows 150,000 to 200,000 clones, and about three quarters are seen once. Of the sample, about 0.93% falls within the top ten clones.

The V and J segments used are TRBV5-4 and TRBJ2-7; tentative D gene TRBD2, with 5 bases matching. The receptor comes from a woman aged 50 to 60 in good health and CMV-seropositive. Material for sequencing was PBMCs. The CDR3 loop reads CATRTEAGYEQYF. The DNA reads TGTGCCACCCGGACGGAGGCCGGCTACGAGCAGTACTTC.